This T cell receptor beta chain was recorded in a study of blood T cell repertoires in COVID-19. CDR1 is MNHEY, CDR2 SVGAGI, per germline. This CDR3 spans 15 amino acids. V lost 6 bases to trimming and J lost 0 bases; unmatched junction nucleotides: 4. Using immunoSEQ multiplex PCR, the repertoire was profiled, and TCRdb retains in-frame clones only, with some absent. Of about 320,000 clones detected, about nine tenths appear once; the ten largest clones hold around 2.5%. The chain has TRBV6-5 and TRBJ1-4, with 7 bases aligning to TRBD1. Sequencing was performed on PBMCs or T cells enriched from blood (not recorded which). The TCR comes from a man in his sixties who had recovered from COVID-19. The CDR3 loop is CASSRDSPTNEKLFF. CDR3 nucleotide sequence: TGTGCCAGCAGCAGGGACAGTCCAACTAATGAAAAACTGTTTTTT.